The 30 T cell receptor beta chains listed next were all sequenced from one sample in a study of T cells in Graves' hyperthyroidism and ophthalmopathy. Researchers took RNA transcripts and amplified the TCR beta CDR3 regions from them. RT-PCR in the first round (using the HTBI primer set) targeted the TCR CDR3. MiXCR was run by TCRdb on the multiplex PCR reads, yielding one entry per CDR3 protein. Of approximately 400,000 distinct CDR3 sequences listed, about a fifth were seen once; the top ten hold about 4%. Sequenced: blood. These receptors were obtained from a woman in her late teens or twenties with Graves' hyperthyroidism.

This clonotype was recorded many times. The rearrangement uses TRBV6-5 and TRBJ1-2; TRBD1 matches 10 bases. Trimming took 5 bases from V and 5 from J; bases not matched to a gene: 8. CDR1 is MNHEY and CDR2 is SVGAGI in the germline V gene. The CDR3 length is 15 residues. The CDR3 DNA is TGTGCCAGCAGTCTACAAACGGGACAGGGGTATGGCTACACCTTC. This translates into CASSLQTGQGYGYTF.

This clonotype has a count of ten or more. V gene TRBV28 combines with J gene TRBJ2-4; maybe TRBD1 (5 bases). V was cut by 5 bases and J by 0 bases, with 14 bases left in between. This CDR3 contains 16 residues. Germline CDR1 is MDHEN and CDR2 is SYDVKM. The chain's CDR3 is CASSGADSLAKNIQYF. The DNA of the CDR3 is TGTGCCAGCAGTGGGGCAGACAGTCTAGCCAAAAACATTCAGTACTTC.

This clonotype was counted ten times or more. A junction end diverges from the germline sequence, so it may reflect a read error. The chain couples TRBV2 to TRBJ2-5, with D unresolved. The CDR3 contains 14 residues. Germline V lookup: CDR1 SNHLY, CDR2 FYNNEI. The CDR3 protein is CASRPTAYQETQHF. The CDR3 nucleotides read TGTGCCAGCAGGCCCACAGCGTACCAAGAGACCCAGCACTTC.

In its sample, this clonotype was seen many times. The chain recombines TRBV6-5 with TRBJ2-2; D gene uncertain. The V and J ends lost 4 bases and 4 bases respectively, with 4 bases between them. This CDR3 is 12 amino acids long. Per germline, CDR1 MNHEY and CDR2 SVGAGI. This CDR3 reads CASSFFTGELFF. In nucleotides, the CDR3 is TGTGCCAGCAGTTTTTTCACCGGGGAGCTGTTTTTT.

Ten or more counts support this clonotype. The chain is built from TRBV7-8 and TRBJ2-7; D remains unclear. V was pared by 3 bases and J by 2 bases, with 14 bases between. Germline assignment: CDR1 SGHVS and CDR2 FQNEAQ. CDR3 length: 15 residues. CDR3 bases: TGTGCCAGCAGCTTCGGACGCCCACCAGCCTACGAGCAGTACTTC. Translating gives CASSFGRPPAYEQYF.

Ten or more counts support this clonotype. The V and J genes are TRBV19 and TRBJ2-5; the match to TRBD1 covers 9 bases. CDR1 is LNHDA, CDR2 SQIVND, per germline (reference sequence). The V and J ends lost 6 bases and 2 bases, in that order; junction bases with no gene match: 7. This CDR3 has 15 residues. The CDR3 DNA sequence: TGTGCCAGTAGCCTCCGGGACAGGGTACAAGAGACCCAGTACTTC. Residues: CASSLRDRVQETQYF. The entire variable domain, with the rest obtained from reference TRBV19 and TRBJ2-5, is as follows: DGGITQSPKYLFRKEGQNVTLSCEQNLNHDAMYWYRQDPGQGLRLIYYSQIVNDFQKGDIAEGYSVSREKKESFPLTVTSAQKNPTAFYLCASSLRDRVQETQYFGPGTRLLVL.

This clonotype has at least ten counts. The V and J genes are TRBV12-3 or TRBV12-4 and TRBJ1-3; D remains ambiguous. The ends were cut back, 1 base at V and 2 bases at J, with 6 bases in the middle. The CDR3 spans 14 residues. The CDR3 region is CASSLESPGNTIYF. In nucleotides, the CDR3 is TGTGCCAGCAGTTTAGAAAGCCCTGGAAACACCATATATTTT.

This chain joins TRBV5-1 and TRBJ2-5, with 7 bases aligning to TRBD2. Trimming took 4 bases from V and 4 from J; bases not matched to a gene: 10. Germline CDR1 and CDR2: SGHRS and YFSETQ. The CDR3 covers 15 residues. CDR3 bases: TGCGCCAGCAGCCCCACGGGGGGTAGATTAGAGACCCAGTACTTC. This codes for CASSPTGGRLETQYF.

There are many counts of this clonotype. This chain uses TRBV2 with TRBJ1-1, with TRBD1 identical over 9 bases. The CDR3 extends over 14 amino acids. CDR1 is SNHLY, CDR2 FYNNEI, per germline. After removal of 3 bases from V and 5 bases from J, the junction contained 4 bases not matched to a gene. The CDR3 loop is CASSDRTGETEAFF. In DNA, the CDR3 is TGTGCCAGCAGTGACAGGACAGGGGAGACTGAAGCTTTCTTT.

Many counts were recorded for this clonotype. The chain couples TRBV10-3 to TRBJ2-3; D is unclear. The CDR3 covers 13 residues. Per germline, CDR1 ENHRY and CDR2 SYGVKD. Trimming left V 4 bases short and J 0 bases short, with 5 bases between. The CDR3 sequence: CAISVDSTDTQYF. The CDR3 region has the DNA TGTGCCATCAGTGTCGACAGCACAGATACGCAGTATTTT.

This clonotype was detected many times. The rearrangement uses TRBV25-1 and TRBJ1-2, with D hard to call. V lost 0 bases and J 4 bases, leaving 3 bases between the germline ends. Germline V lookup: CDR1 MGHDK, CDR2 SYGVNS. The CDR3 has 12 residues. CDR3 coding DNA: TGTGCCAGCAGTGAATATCCCTATGGCTACACCTTC. This codes for CASSEYPYGYTF.

There are many counts of this clonotype. This chain links TRBV4-1 with TRBJ1-5, with 8 bases lining up with TRBD1. CDR3 length: 18 residues. The germline V gene encodes CDR1 MGHRA and CDR2 YSYEKL. The junction had 11 bases not matched to a gene; V was cut back by 1 base and J by 3 bases. CDR3: CASSQGMQGARNNQPQHF. CDR3 DNA sequence: TGCGCCAGCAGCCAAGGGATGCAGGGGGCCCGAAACAATCAGCCCCAGCATTTT.

The chain combines TRBV3-1 with TRBJ2-5, with D possibly TRBD2 on 5 matching bases. Germline V gene data show CDR1 as LGHDT and CDR2 as YNNKEL (reference sequence). Trimming cost V 1 base and J 5 bases, with 14 bases left between them. The length of the CDR3 is 15 residues. The CDR3 loop reads CASSQASSTGETQYF. The CDR3 region has the DNA TGTGCCAGCAGCCAAGCTTCTAGCACGGGCGAGACCCAGTACTTC.

This clonotype was counted ten times or more. The chain joins TRBV7-9 to TRBJ2-7, with D unresolved. The CDR3 consists of 14 residues. The V gene's germline CDR1 is SEHNR and CDR2 FQNEAQ (reference sequence). Trimming took off 1 base at V and 5 bases at J, with 12 bases between the two ends. The CDR3 sequence is CASSLGFRPHEQYF. In nucleotides, the CDR3 is TGTGCCAGCAGCTTAGGTTTCAGGCCCCACGAGCAGTACTTC.

This clonotype has a handful of counts. V and J are TRBV11-2 and TRBJ1-2; TRBD1 is a possible D gene (5 bases). Per the germline V gene, CDR1 is SGHAT and CDR2 is FQNNGV. V lost 6 bases and J 5 bases, leaving 19 bases between the germline ends. CDR3 length equals 15 residues. This chain's CDR3 is CASRSRRGGDYGYTF. The CDR3 nucleotides read TGTGCCAGCAGGTCTAGACGGGGGGGAGATTATGGCTACACCTTC.

Note on this clonotype: This could be a read error, since a much larger clone is one nucleotide away. This chain connects TRBV20-1 to TRBJ1-2; 8 bases map to TRBD1. This CDR3 comprises 12 residues. The V gene's germline CDR1 is DFQATT and CDR2 SNEGSKA (reference sequence). The CDR3 protein is CSAPGQGRGYSF. CDR3 nucleotides: TGCAGTGCTCCAGGACAGGGTAGAGGCTACAGCTTC.

This clonotype has at least ten counts. The chain recombines TRBV12-3 or TRBV12-4 with TRBJ2-5; D gene uncertain. The CDR3 loop spans 13 amino acids. V was trimmed by 6 bases and J by 5 bases, leaving 13 bases between them. CDR3 in DNA: TGTGCCAGCAGCCCATCTATGGCCGAGACCCAGTACTTC. Protein: CASSPSMAETQYF.

This clonotype occurred a few times. The CDR3: CASSQQRTGTYSNQPQHF. CDR3 DNA: TGCGCCAGCAGCCAACAGCGGACAGGCACATATAGCAATCAGCCCCAGCATTTT. V is TRBV4-1 and J is TRBJ1-5, with 7 bases fitting TRBD1. Germline V lookup: CDR1 MGHRA, CDR2 YSYEKL. Unmatched junction bases numbered 10, after V lost 2 bases and J lost 0 bases. The CDR3 sequence is 18 residues long.

This clonotype occurred many times. The rearrangement links TRBV24-1 to TRBJ1-2; D unresolved. Germline V CDR1 and CDR2: KGHDR, SFDVKD. Trimming shortened V by 7 bases and J by 9 bases, and 2 bases separated the two germline ends. There are 8 residues in the CDR3. The CDR3 loop is CATRSYTF. Written as DNA, the CDR3 is TGTGCCACCAGGAGCTACACCTTC.

This clonotype was seen just once. V gene TRBV12-3 or TRBV12-4 combines with J gene TRBJ2-5; 10 bases fit TRBD2. The length of the CDR3 is 16 residues. J was trimmed by 6 bases and V by 4 bases; bases with no gene match: 11. CDR3 region: CASSSSSGGAEKTQYF. Written as DNA, the CDR3 is TGTGCCAGCAGTTCTTCCAGCGGGGGGGCCGAAAAGACCCAGTACTTC.

In its sample, this clonotype was seen many times. V gene TRBV6-1 combines with J gene TRBJ2-7, with TRBD1 identical over 9 bases. The germline gives CDR1 MNHNS, CDR2 SASEGT. CDR3 size: 13 residues. Trimming cost V 9 bases and J 1 base; bases outside gene matches: 4. CDR3: CASAGTGSYEQYF. In nucleotides, the CDR3 is TGTGCCAGTGCCGGGACAGGGTCCTACGAGCAGTACTTC.

As for this clonotype: At one of its ends the junction is not consistent with the germline gene, which may arise from a read error. The chain is built from TRBV6-9 and TRBJ2-6; D perhaps matches TRBD2 (5 bases). CDR1 and CDR2 from the germline V gene are MNHGY and SVAAGI. This CDR3 is built from 16 residues. The CDR3 DNA follows: TGCGTCTGCAGTGAGGGCTCTAGCTCTGGGGCCAACGTCCTGACTTTC. Protein sequence: CVCSEGSSSGANVLTF.

This clonotype has at least ten counts. The chain has TRBV20-1 and TRBJ1-2; 7 bases fit TRBD1. Germline V gene lookup returns CDR1 DFQATT and CDR2 SNEGSKA (reference sequence). V was clipped by 2 bases and J by 0 bases; unmatched bases: 3. This CDR3 region has 14 residues. The CDR3 nucleotides are TGCAGTGCTAGAAAAGGGGGCACTAACTATGGCTACACCTTC. Residues: CSARKGGTNYGYTF.

This clonotype was counted ten times or more. The DNA of the CDR3 is TGCAGTGCTAGCACAGTTACTAACACTGAAGCTTTCTTT. It yields the protein CSASTVTNTEAFF. The V call is TRBV20-1, the J call TRBJ1-1; D gene ambiguous. Deletions cut 3 bases from V and 2 bases from J, with 10 bases between. CDR1 is DFQATT and CDR2 is SNEGSKA in the germline V gene (reference sequence). This CDR3 region has 13 residues.

The rearrangement joins TRBV28 to TRBJ2-6, with D possibly being TRBD1 (5 bases). The germline V and J ends were trimmed by 6 bases and 8 bases, with 17 bases remaining between them. CDR1 and CDR2 (germline): MDHEN, SYDVKM. The CDR3 totals 15 residues. For the CDR3, the DNA is TGTGCCAGCAGGACGGACATGGCAGGGTCCAACGTCCTGACTTTC. It codes for CASRTDMAGSNVLTF.

The chain is built from TRBV3-1 and TRBJ2-2, with D possibly being TRBD1 (6 bases). Trimming stripped 1 base from V and 6 bases from J, with 12 bases between. Germline V gene data show CDR1 as LGHDT and CDR2 as YNNKEL (reference sequence). The CDR3 sequence is 15 residues long. CDR3 amino acids: CASSQVGAAPGELFF. DNA for the CDR3: TGTGCCAGCAGCCAAGTGGGGGCAGCACCCGGGGAGCTGTTTTTT.

Notes on this clonotype: It is likely a read error, because the conserved phenylalanine at the end of the CDR3 is missing. The limits of the CDR3 on the DNA are not certain, so only TCRdb's listed CDR3 is given. The chain combines TRBV12-3 or TRBV12-4 with TRBJ1-5; the table names TRBD1, a call not compared with the DNA. The CDR3 numbers 15 amino acids, ends counted. The CDR3: CASSEGAVGNQPRHL.

This clonotype was counted at least ten times. J is TRBJ2-6 and V is TRBV28, with D possibly being TRBD2 (6 bases). This CDR3 region has 18 residues. The germline V and J ends were trimmed by 5 bases and 1 base, with 18 bases remaining between them. Germline CDR1 MDHEN, CDR2 SYDVKM. In DNA form, the CDR3 reads TGTGCCAGCAGTCCCTTCCTTGGGGGGAAATCTGGGGCCAACGTCCTGACTTTC. Translation: CASSPFLGGKSGANVLTF.

This clonotype has a count of ten or more. The rearrangement uses TRBV28 and TRBJ1-2; perhaps TRBD1 as D (5 bases). The germline V gene encodes CDR1 MDHEN and CDR2 SYDVKM. V lost 6 bases, J lost 0 bases, and 14 bases lay in between. The CDR3 covers 15 residues. The CDR3 is CASSDSRTANYGYTF. Here the CDR3 DNA reads TGTGCCAGCAGCGACAGCCGGACCGCTAACTATGGCTACACCTTC.

This clonotype occurred many times. The rearrangement uses TRBV2 and TRBJ2-7, with D uncertain. CDR1 and CDR2 from the germline V gene are SNHLY and FYNNEI. CDR3 length: 13 residues. V dropped 1 base and J dropped 7 bases, with 11 bases sitting between them. CDR3 sequence reads: CASSEEPTGEQYF. The CDR3 DNA follows: TGTGCCAGCAGTGAAGAGCCGACGGGTGAGCAGTACTTC.